This T cell receptor (beta chain) was sequenced during a study of blood T cell repertoires in COVID-19. Study information: PBMCs, B-cell-depleted T cells, or T cells provided the cDNA or gDNA that made up the material.

The CDR3 is 16 amino acids. With 0 bases removed from V and 5 bases from J, the gap between germline ends came to 11 bases. CDR1 MGHRA and CDR2 YSYEKL come from the germline V gene. Repertoires were generated with immunoSEQ multiplex PCR, while TCRdb's copy carries only in-frame clones and drops some. The profile covers fewer than 700,000 clones, with approximately 88% appearing a single time and 7.8% taken by the ten largest. Sequencing used peripheral blood. This chain connects TRBV4-1 to TRBJ1-6; D unresolved. The source of this sequence is a woman between 50 and 59 years old with COVID-19, enrolled during active disease. The CDR3 region has the DNA TGCGCCAGCAGCCAAGATCGAGGGTCCCATAATTCACCCCTCCACTTT. The encoded protein is CASSQDRGSHNSPLHF.